The 5 T cell receptor beta chains presented below share a single source sample, sequenced in a study of T cell therapy after organ transplantation (dated by TCRdb to about 2019). The library came from the immunoSEQ multiplex PCR assay. Entries here come from immuneACCESS through TCRdb and include only in-frame sequences with V and J called. Some clones fail to appear in such tables; in the studies checked, an unresolved V gene covers under half of the shortfall, and the cause of the remainder is unknown. Counted in this sample were over 45,000 clones; about 94% of them appeared once. Around 3% of the sample is in the top ten clones. Which antigens these TCRs recognize remains unknown. The time point label, as the study defines it: before start of T cell therapy. Material: CD8+ T cells from blood, obtained before autologous CMV-specific T cell therapy. The receptors derive from a human patient who had received a solid organ transplant and had CMV disease.

For the CDR3, the DNA is TGTGCCTGGAGTGTACCAGGGGGGCTTAATGAAAAACTGTTTTTT. Translated: CAWSVPGGLNEKLFF. This chain connects TRBV30 to TRBJ1-4; TRBD1 matches 7 bases. The CDR3 is 15 residues long. Trimming took 0 bases from V and 4 from J; bases not matched to a gene: 5. Germline loops: CDR1 GTSNPN, CDR2 SVGIG (reference sequence).

The genes are TRBV21-1 and TRBJ1-2. TRBV21-1 is a known pseudogene. The CDR3 extends over 12 amino acids. The CDR3 DNA sequence: TGTGCCAGCAGCACTGGAAAGCAAGGCTACACCTTC. Encoded protein: CASSTGKQGYTF.

CDR3 DNA sequence: TGTGCCAGCAGCCCCCCCGGACAGGGAAACTCTGGAAACACCATATATTTT. This translates into CASSPPGQGNSGNTIYF. The chain joins TRBV13 to TRBJ1-3; 8 bases align to TRBD1. This CDR3 is 17 amino acids long. The trim removed 5 bases at V and 0 bases at J, leaving 9 bases unmatched. Germline loops: CDR1 PRHDT, CDR2 FYEKMQ (reference sequence).

J is TRBJ1-5 and V is TRBV7-9; D uncertain. Trimming cost V 0 bases and J 0 bases, with 12 bases left between them. CDR3 length: 17 amino acids. The germline V gene has CDR1 SEHNR and CDR2 FQNEAQ (reference sequence). The CDR3 DNA reads TGTGCCAGCAGCTTAGCGGTAACAGAATATAGCAATCAGCCCCAGCATTTT. Translation gives CASSLAVTEYSNQPQHF.

The gene calls are TRBV11-2 and TRBJ2-5, with D uncertain. V dropped 0 bases and J dropped 4 bases, with 12 bases sitting between them. The CDR3 consists of 15 residues. Per germline, CDR1 SGHAT and CDR2 FQNNGV. The CDR3 protein is CASSLEVGWAETQYF. CDR3 DNA: TGTGCCAGCAGCTTAGAGGTAGGCTGGGCAGAGACCCAGTACTTC.